The 26 T cell receptor beta chains reported below all come from one sample, sequenced in a study of Ad26.COV2.S vaccination and SARS-CoV-2 variants. Specified treatment: 15 to 20 received Ad26.COV2.S at low or high dose, single or two shots; 5 received placebo; per-sample allocation not given. Sampling was performed 63 days after the first vaccine or placebo injection. The method was immunoSEQ multiplex PCR; TCRdb's version includes in-frame clones alone and lacks a portion of them. Here the sample spans about 680,000 clones, around 89% being singletons. Sequenced here: peripheral blood, sampled in a trial of Ad26.COV2.S vaccine versus placebo. Receptor source: a person between 18 and 60 years old who received the Ad26.COV2.S COVID-19 vaccine or a placebo.

This clone appeared a few times. The chain employs TRBV2 and TRBJ2-7; TRBD2 aligns across 9 bases. CDR1 and CDR2 (germline): SNHLY, FYNNEI. The CDR3 runs 14 residues. Trimming removed 4 bases from V and 6 bases from J; junction bases left unmatched: 7. CDR3 amino acids: CASSGAGGRLEQYF. CDR3 DNA: TGTGCCAGCAGTGGTGCGGGAGGGCGTCTCGAGCAGTACTTC.

The genes are TRBV19 and TRBJ1-3; the D gene is possibly TRBD1 (5 bases). With 8 bases removed from V and 0 bases from J, the gap between germline ends came to 8 bases. This CDR3 comprises 13 residues. CDR1 LNHDA and CDR2 SQIVND come from the germline V gene (reference sequence). CDR3 in DNA: TGTGCCAGTCGACAGTTCTCTGGAAACACCATATATTTT. Translated, it gives CASRQFSGNTIYF.

This rearrangement joins TRBV4-1 to TRBJ2-7, with TRBD2 identical over 13 bases. V shed 3 bases, J shed 6 bases, and the junction held 5 bases outside the gene matches. CDR1 is MGHRA, CDR2 YSYEKL, per germline. CDR3 size: 15 residues. CDR3 amino acids: CASSQTGLAGIEQYF. In DNA, the CDR3 is TGCGCCAGCAGCCAGACGGGACTAGCGGGAATCGAGCAGTACTTC.

The J gene is TRBJ2-1, the V gene TRBV5-1; D possibly uses TRBD1 or TRBD2 (6 bases each). CDR3 size: 15 residues. Trimming took 0 bases from V and 3 from J, leaving 10 bases between them. Germline V gene sequence: CDR1 SGHRS, CDR2 YFSETQ. CDR3 protein: CASSLVGGLYNEQFF. CDR3 bases: TGCGCCAGCAGCTTGGTTGGGGGGCTCTACAATGAGCAGTTCTTC.

The genes are TRBV5-1 and TRBJ2-4, with no clear D. The V end lost 0 bases, the J end lost 0 bases, and 13 bases lay between the germline ends. CDR1 SGHRS and CDR2 YFSETQ come from the germline V gene. This CDR3 has 17 amino acids. The CDR3 loop reads CASSLAVGNLAKNIQYF. The DNA for the CDR3 is TGCGCCAGCAGCTTGGCCGTGGGAAACCTAGCCAAAAACATTCAGTACTTC.

The sample holds one count of this clone. This chain connects TRBV12-5 to TRBJ2-3; D possibly corresponds to TRBD2 (6 bases). CDR3 length: 14 amino acids. Between the trimmed V and J ends, which lost 5 bases and 6 bases, there was a span of 15 bases. In germline, CDR1 is LGHNT, CDR2 FRNRAP. The chain's CDR3 is CASGLGLHADTQYF. The CDR3 nucleotides are TGTGCTAGTGGTCTGGGACTCCACGCGGATACGCAGTATTTT.

This chain links TRBV4-1 with TRBJ2-7, with 9 bases identical to TRBD1. This CDR3 has 16 amino acids. Trimming cost V 3 bases and J 5 bases; bases outside gene matches: 11. The V gene's germline CDR1 is MGHRA and CDR2 YSYEKL. CDR3: CASSQISGTGTNEQYF. Written as DNA, the CDR3 is TGCGCCAGCAGCCAGATTTCCGGGACAGGGACAAACGAGCAGTACTTC.

This clone was detected only a few times. This chain uses TRBV7-2 with TRBJ2-4; D is unclear. The CDR3 length is 13 residues. Trimming shortened V by 5 bases and J by 10 bases, and 15 bases separated the two germline ends. Germline-derived CDR1 and CDR2 are SGHTA and FQGNSA. CDR3 sequence: CASSPGSDGIQYF. The CDR3 nucleotides read TGTGCCAGCAGCCCCGGGTCTGATGGGATTCAGTACTTC.

The chain has TRBV6-5 and TRBJ2-5, with 14 bases fitting TRBD2. The CDR3 has 16 amino acids. Germline V CDR1 and CDR2: MNHEY, SVGAGI. The junction had 4 bases not matched to a gene; V was cut back by 2 bases and J by 5 bases. Here the CDR3 DNA reads TGTGCCAGCAGTTACGGGCGACTAGCGGGGGGGGAGACCCAGTACTTC. Protein: CASSYGRLAGGETQYF.

The chain joins TRBV10-3 to TRBJ2-2, with D perhaps TRBD1 or TRBD2 (5 bases each). The germline gives CDR1 ENHRY, CDR2 SYGVKD. The CDR3 has 17 residues. Trimming left V 0 bases short and J 1 base short, with 12 bases between. This chain's CDR3 is CAISESAGTVNTGELFF. CDR3 nucleotides: TGTGCCATCAGTGAGTCGGCTGGGACGGTGAACACCGGGGAGCTGTTTTTT.

The J gene is TRBJ1-1, the V gene TRBV3-1 (or the pseudogene TRBV3-2); D not certain. This CDR3 comprises 14 residues. V was shortened by 0 bases and J by 9 bases, with 14 bases between the two germline ends. Per the germline V gene, CDR1 is LGHDT and CDR2 is YNNKEL (reference sequence). Written as DNA, the CDR3 is TGTGCCAGCAGCCAAGATCGGAGGCAGGTCCAAGCTTTCTTT. Its translation is CASSQDRRQVQAFF.

V and J are TRBV4-1 and TRBJ1-2; 9 bases align to TRBD1. CDR1 and CDR2 (germline): MGHRA, YSYEKL. The ends lost 2 bases at V and 1 base at J; junction bases unmatched: 5. This CDR3 comprises 16 residues. The CDR3 DNA is TGCGCCAGCAGCCAACTCACAGGGGGCCTTAACTATGGCTACACCTTC. Translated: CASSQLTGGLNYGYTF.

V and J are TRBV5-1 and TRBJ2-1; 12 bases are a match to TRBD2. V gave up 2 bases and J gave up 2 bases; unmatched junction bases: 8. The V gene's germline CDR1 is SGHRS and CDR2 YFSETQ. CDR3 length: 18 residues. The DNA of the CDR3 is TGCGCCAGCAGCTTCCCCGGGACTAGCGGGCTAGCCTACAATGAGCAGTTCTTC. It codes for CASSFPGTSGLAYNEQFF.

Only a few counts were recorded for this clone. The chain has TRBV6-5 and TRBJ2-7; D might be TRBD2 (7 bases). The CDR3 runs to 15 residues. Trimming took off 2 bases at V and 0 bases at J, with 11 bases between the two ends. Germline CDR1 is MNHEY and CDR2 is SVGAGI. CDR3 bases: TGTGCCAGCAGTTACCGCGGGGGCCTCTCCTACGAGCAGTACTTC. It translates to CASSYRGGLSYEQYF.

The chain uses TRBV4-3 and TRBJ1-5; D gene uncertain. With 0 bases removed from V and 6 bases from J, the gap between germline ends came to 6 bases. The CDR3 length is 13 residues. Germline-derived CDR1 and CDR2 are LGHNA and YSLEER. The CDR3 DNA is TGCGCCAGCAGCCAAGATTTTGTTCAGCCCCAGCATTTT. Its protein product is CASSQDFVQPQHF.

The DNA of the CDR3 is TGTGCCAGCAGCTCCGGACAGTGGGCTAACTATGGCTACACCTTC. This codes for CASSSGQWANYGYTF. The gene calls are TRBV5-5 and TRBJ1-2; perhaps TRBD1 as D (6 bases). V lost 3 bases and J 0 bases, leaving 12 bases between the germline ends. The germline V gene encodes CDR1 SGHKS and CDR2 YYEKEE (reference sequence). There are 15 residues in the CDR3.

This clone was detected only once. The chain joins TRBV5-4 to TRBJ2-3; D gene uncertain. In germline, CDR1 is SGHNT, CDR2 YYREEE (reference sequence). V dropped 4 bases and J dropped 2 bases, with 11 bases sitting between them. The CDR3 covers 14 residues. CDR3 in amino acids: CASSLQSHTDTQYF. The CDR3 DNA follows: TGTGCCAGCAGCCTTCAGAGCCACACAGATACGCAGTATTTT.

This chain uses TRBV5-1 with TRBJ2-7, with D possibly TRBD2 on 5 matching bases. In germline, CDR1 is SGHRS, CDR2 YFSETQ. The CDR3 consists of 15 residues. Trimming shortened V by 2 bases and J by 1 base, and 13 bases separated the two germline ends. The CDR3 here is CASSLQGGVSYEQYF. The DNA of the CDR3 is TGCGCCAGCAGCTTACAAGGAGGAGTTTCCTACGAGCAGTACTTC.

The chain combines TRBV5-1 with TRBJ2-3; the match to TRBD2 covers 11 bases. CDR1 is SGHRS, CDR2 YFSETQ, per germline. V shed 5 bases and J 3 bases; nucleotides not matched to a gene: 11. This CDR3 has 17 amino acids. The DNA for the CDR3 is TGCGCCAGCAGTCGTCGGATAGCGGGGGGGATTACAGATACGCAGTATTTT. Its translation: CASSRRIAGGITDTQYF. The whole variable domain, filled in from reference TRBV5-1 and TRBJ2-3, reads KAGVTQTPRYLIKTRGQQVTLSCSPISGHRSVSWYQQTPGQGLQFLFEYFSETQRNKGNFPGRFSGRQFSNSRSEMNVSTLELGDSALYLCASSRRIAGGITDTQYFGPGTRLTVL.

This chain joins TRBV7-2 and TRBJ2-3, with TRBD2 identical over 9 bases. The V segment lost 1 base and the J segment 4 bases; nucleotides outside the gene matches: 6. CDR1 SGHTA and CDR2 FQGNSA come from the germline V gene. The CDR3 is 16 residues long. CDR3 loop: CASSLVWAGGADTQYF. The CDR3 region has the DNA TGTGCCAGCAGCTTAGTATGGGCGGGAGGGGCAGATACGCAGTATTTT.

The chain employs TRBV6-5 and TRBJ2-5, with D unresolved. Germline V CDR1 and CDR2: MNHEY, SVGAGI. The ends were cut back, 0 bases at V and 4 bases at J, with 9 bases in the middle. The CDR3 totals 14 residues. The CDR3 loop is CASSYSFPLETQYF. For the CDR3, the DNA is TGTGCCAGCAGTTACTCATTCCCTCTAGAGACCCAGTACTTC.

V gene TRBV9 combines with J gene TRBJ2-2; D is unclear. The CDR3 is 14 residues long. The germline V gene encodes CDR1 SGDLS and CDR2 YYNGEE. The germline V and J ends were trimmed by 0 bases and 3 bases, with 6 bases remaining between them. The CDR3 loop reads CASSVAGDTGELFF. CDR3 nucleotides: TGTGCCAGCAGCGTAGCTGGAGACACCGGGGAGCTGTTTTTT.

The CDR3 sequence is CASSQARGGLYGYTF. DNA for the CDR3: TGTGCCAGCAGCCAAGCCCGAGGGGGTCTCTATGGCTACACCTTC. V gene TRBV4-2 combines with J gene TRBJ1-2; D is possibly TRBD1 (6 bases). CDR1 is LGHNA, CDR2 YNFKEQ, per germline. The CDR3 has 15 residues. Trimming cost V 1 base and J 4 bases, with 13 bases left between them.

Written as DNA, the CDR3 is TGTGCCAGCAGCTTAGGAGGGGGGCTCACAGATACGCAGTATTTT. Encoded protein: CASSLGGGLTDTQYF. The genes are TRBV7-9 and TRBJ2-3, with D perhaps given as TRBD1 or TRBD2 (6 bases each). Trimming left V 1 base short and J 2 bases short, with 10 bases between. The CDR3 runs to 15 residues. The germline V gene has CDR1 SEHNR and CDR2 FQNEAQ (reference sequence).

This sequence joins TRBV24-1 and TRBJ2-2; the D gene could be TRBD1 or TRBD2 (5 bases each). The length of the CDR3 is 15 residues. Germline lookup yields CDR1 KGHDR and CDR2 SFDVKD. V was cut by 8 bases and J by 2 bases, with 14 bases left in between. The CDR3: CATKGNGANTGELFF. CDR3 sequence (DNA): TGTGCCACCAAGGGTAACGGGGCCAACACCGGGGAGCTGTTTTTT.

The chain joins TRBV7-2 to TRBJ1-4; D remains ambiguous. V lost 3 bases and J 8 bases, leaving 10 bases between the germline ends. CDR3 length: 13 amino acids. CDR1 is SGHTA and CDR2 is FQGNSA in the germline V gene. The CDR3 nucleotides are TGTGCCAGCAGCTTGACGGATCGAGAAAAACTGTTTTTT. Translated: CASSLTDREKLFF.